The 6 T cell receptor beta chains below all came from one sample that was sequenced in a study of post-analysis software for immune sequencing data. Study-level findings and limits: A few TRBV segments, TRBV5-6, TRBV5-1 and TRBV20-1 among them, were found more frequent in patients than controls.

Unique molecular identifiers featured in each of the TCR beta cDNA libraries. TCRdb reanalysed the PCR reads using MiXCR and keeps one entry per CDR3 protein. The table includes around 400,000 distinct CDR3 sequences, about a third detected once. The antigens these receptors bind are not known. Sequenced: blood. These receptors originate from a girl aged 10-17 years with multiple sclerosis.

This chain joins TRBV4-1 and TRBJ1-2; TRBD1 is a possible D gene (6 bases). The CDR3 length is 16 residues. The germline CDR1 and CDR2 sequences are MGHRA and YSYEKL. V shed 0 bases and J shed 6 bases, with 17 bases lying between them. CDR3 in amino acids: CASSQDGWTELNGYTF. The CDR3 DNA reads TGCGCCAGCAGCCAAGATGGGTGGACAGAACTAAATGGCTACACCTTC.

In its sample, this clonotype was seen a few times. V is TRBV7-9 and J is TRBJ2-7, with D perhaps assigned TRBD1 or TRBD2 (5 bases each). Germline-derived CDR1 and CDR2 are SEHNR and FQNEAQ (reference sequence). CDR3 length: 12 residues. The ends were cut back, 4 bases at V and 7 bases at J, with 11 bases in the middle. Here the CDR3 DNA reads TGTGCCAGCAGCTCCGGGACGGTGGAGCAGTACTTC. Translation: CASSSGTVEQYF. The whole variable domain, filled in from reference TRBV7-9 and TRBJ2-7, reads DTGVSQNPRHKITKRGQNVTFRCDPISEHNRLYWYRQTLGQGPEFLTYFQNEAQLEKSRLLSDRFSAERPKGSFSTLEIQRTEQGDSAMYLCASSSGTVEQYFGPGTRLTVT.

This chain links TRBV6-5 with TRBJ1-6, with D uncertain. Germline loops: CDR1 MNHEY, CDR2 SVGAGI. Trimming cost V 2 bases and J 0 bases, with 14 bases left between them. This CDR3 has 18 residues. CDR3: CASSYRARASSYNSPLHF. CDR3 coding DNA: TGTGCCAGCAGTTACAGGGCTCGGGCTAGCTCCTATAATTCACCCCTCCACTTT.

This chain uses TRBV6-5 with TRBJ1-2, with TRBD1 matching over 7 bases. Germline lookup yields CDR1 MNHEY and CDR2 SVGAGI. With V trimmed by 10 bases and J by 4 bases, 9 bases remained unmatched. This CDR3 spans 13 amino acids. Written as DNA, the CDR3 is TGTGCCATTCGAGGGGGCGCCGGCTATGGCTACACCTTC. It specifies CAIRGGAGYGYTF.

This clonotype was detected a few times. The chain has TRBV7-9 and TRBJ2-1; D gene uncertain. The CDR3 has 14 residues. The V gene's germline CDR1 is SEHNR and CDR2 FQNEAQ (reference sequence). V lost 0 bases to trimming and J lost 5 bases, with 8 bases between them. CDR3 coding DNA: TGTGCCAGCAGCTTAGCTTATGATCACAATGAGCAGTTCTTC. Residues: CASSLAYDHNEQFF.

This clonotype has a single count. The chain combines TRBV5-1 with TRBJ1-5; a possible D gene is TRBD1 (6 bases). This CDR3 region has 16 residues. V shed 4 bases and J shed 9 bases, with 23 bases lying between them. Germline assignment: CDR1 SGHRS and CDR2 YFSETQ. This chain's CDR3 is CASSDKQTGPWGPQHF. The CDR3 nucleotides read TGCGCCAGCAGCGATAAACAGACAGGTCCTTGGGGGCCCCAGCATTTT. The entire variable domain, with the rest obtained from reference TRBV5-1 and TRBJ1-5, is as follows: KAGVTQTPRYLIKTRGQQVTLSCSPISGHRSVSWYQQTPGQGLQFLFEYFSETQRNKGNFPGRFSGRQFSNSRSEMNVSTLELGDSALYLCASSDKQTGPWGPQHFGDGTRLSIL.